Presented here are 5 T cell receptor beta chains from one specimen sequenced in a study of blood T cell repertoires in COVID-19. The assay was immunoSEQ multiplex PCR, and TCRdb's table has in-frame clones only and misses some. The sample contains roughly 250,000 clones, more than 75% of which appear only once. Source material: PBMCs or T cells enriched from blood (not recorded which). The source of these receptors is a woman aged 45-59 years who had recovered from COVID-19.

The V call is TRBV7-2, the J call TRBJ2-3, with 10 bases fitting TRBD2. The CDR3 spans 16 residues. The J segment lost 2 bases and the V segment lost 2 bases, leaving 4 bases of the junction unmatched. CDR1 and CDR2 from the germline V gene are SGHTA and FQGNSA. The DNA of the CDR3 is TGTGCCAGCAGCTTAAAACTAGCGGGGTCCACAGATACGCAGTATTTT. Encoded protein: CASSLKLAGSTDTQYF.

The chain couples TRBV27 to TRBJ2-7; 10 positions agree with TRBD2. Germline CDR1 reads MNHEY; CDR2 reads SMNVEV (reference sequence). V lost 4 bases to trimming and J lost 3 bases; unmatched junction nucleotides: 6. The length of the CDR3 is 15 residues. The CDR3 DNA reads TGTGCCAGCAGTTCCCCTAGCGGGAGAATCTACGAGCAGTACTTC. This sequence encodes CASSSPSGRIYEQYF.

The J gene is TRBJ2-7, the V gene TRBV11-3, with a tentative D call TRBD1 (6 bases). Trimming removed 5 bases from V and 2 bases from J, with 13 bases in between. This CDR3 region has 14 residues. Germline CDR1 is SGHNT and CDR2 is YENEEA. The CDR3 region has the DNA TGTGCCAGCAGCCGAGGACAGAATACCTACGAGCAGTACTTC. Translating it yields CASSRGQNTYEQYF.

The chain is built from TRBV6-2 or TRBV6-3 and TRBJ1-2; D not resolved. Germline loops: CDR1 MNHEY, CDR2 SVGEGT. Trimming removed 0 bases at V and 0 bases at J, with 5 bases between. CDR3 size: 14 residues. The CDR3 DNA sequence: TGTGCCAGCAGTTACTCCCGAGCTAACTATGGCTACACCTTC. The encoded protein is CASSYSRANYGYTF.

The chain joins TRBV7-2 to TRBJ2-7; TRBD1 matches 8 bases. The V gene's germline CDR1 is SGHTA and CDR2 FQGNSA. The V and J ends lost 0 bases and 3 bases, in that order; junction bases with no gene match: 4. The CDR3 has 15 residues. CDR3 nucleotides: TGTGCCAGCAGCTTAGCAGGGACAGGTAGCTACGAGCAGTACTTC. Translation: CASSLAGTGSYEQYF. Complete variable domain (other parts from reference TRBV7-2 and TRBJ2-7): GAGVSQSPSNKVTEKGKDVELRCDPISGHTALYWYRQSLGQGLEFLIYFQGNSAPDKSGLPSDRFSAERTGGSVSTLTIQRTQQEDSAVYLCASSLAGTGSYEQYFGPGTRLTVT.